The 15 T cell receptor beta chains in this list originate from one sample, sequenced in a study of OX40 agonist ivuxolimab in advanced cancers. Data came from immunoSEQ multiplex PCR; TCRdb stores just in-frame clones and leaves some out. The data contain about 22,000 clones, around nine tenths of them singletons. The material was CD4+ or CD8+ T cells sorted from blood, obtained in a trial of the OX40 agonist ivuxolimab. The source of these receptors is an adult with an advanced solid tumor such as melanoma, head and neck, liver or kidney cancer.

This rearrangement joins TRBV6-5 to TRBJ1-3; D is ambiguous. Germline V lookup: CDR1 MNHEY, CDR2 SVGAGI. V lost 6 bases to trimming and J lost 4 bases, with 7 bases between them. This CDR3 region has 12 residues. Written as DNA, the CDR3 is TGTGCCAGCAGCCCAGGAGGAAACACCATATATTTT. Amino acids: CASSPGGNTIYF.

The rearrangement uses TRBV27 and TRBJ1-2; 9 positions match TRBD1. CDR1 is MNHEY, CDR2 SMNVEV, per germline (reference sequence). The CDR3 has 14 residues. After removal of 5 bases from V and 5 bases from J, the junction contained 6 bases not matched to a gene. In DNA, the CDR3 is TGTGCCAGCAGTGACATAGGGACAGGGTATGGCTACACCTTC. This codes for CASSDIGTGYGYTF.

The rearrangement links TRBV18 to TRBJ1-1, with a tentative D call TRBD1 (5 bases). This CDR3 contains 15 residues. Trimming left V 3 bases short and J 1 base short, with 12 bases between. Germline CDR1 is KGHSH and CDR2 is LQKENI. The CDR3 loop reads CASSPRTTWNTEAFF. The CDR3 bases are TGTGCCAGCTCACCGAGGACAACTTGGAACACTGAAGCTTTCTTT. The complete variable domain, with remaining parts taken from reference TRBV18 and TRBJ1-1, reads NAGVMQNPRHLVRRRGQEARLRCSPMKGHSHVYWYRQLPEEGLKFMVYLQKENIIDESGMPKERFSAEFPKEGPSILRIQQVVRGDSAAYFCASSPRTTWNTEAFFGQGTRLTVV.

V and J are TRBV28 and TRBJ1-4; 9 bases are a match to TRBD1. CDR1 and CDR2 (germline): MDHEN, SYDVKM. The CDR3 runs 16 residues. Losses at the gene ends were 6 bases for V and 8 bases for J; bases not matched to a gene: 13. The CDR3 DNA is TGTGCCAGCAGCCGTGGGACAGGGAGAGAGAGGGAAAAACTGTTTTTT. Protein: CASSRGTGREREKLFF.

The genes are TRBV19 and TRBJ1-2, with 9 positions matching TRBD1. The V segment lost 2 bases and the J segment 4 bases; nucleotides outside the gene matches: 8. The CDR3 has 16 residues. Germline-derived CDR1 and CDR2 are LNHDA and SQIVND (reference sequence). The CDR3 bases are TGTGCCAGTAGTATATACGCCGGGACAGGGACCTATGGCTACACCTTC. This translates into CASSIYAGTGTYGYTF. Full variable domain (rest looked up from reference TRBV19 and TRBJ1-2): DGGITQSPKYLFRKEGQNVTLSCEQNLNHDAMYWYRQDPGQGLRLIYYSQIVNDFQKGDIAEGYSVSREKKESFPLTVTSAQKNPTAFYLCASSIYAGTGTYGYTFGSGTRLTVV.

The rearrangement joins TRBV9 to TRBJ2-5; 7 positions agree with TRBD1. The V segment lost 0 bases and the J segment 1 base; nucleotides outside the gene matches: 3. CDR3 length: 15 amino acids. The V gene's germline CDR1 is SGDLS and CDR2 YYNGEE. The CDR3 here is CASSVGDSLQETQYF. The CDR3 DNA reads as TGTGCCAGCAGCGTAGGGGACAGCCTCCAAGAGACCCAGTACTTC.

The chain employs TRBV4-3 and TRBJ2-1, with TRBD1 matching over 9 bases. V shed 6 bases, J shed 4 bases, and the junction held 4 bases outside the gene matches. This CDR3 spans 14 amino acids. In germline, CDR1 is LGHNA, CDR2 YSLEER. The CDR3 nucleotides are TGCGCCAGCAGGGGACAGGGACCTTACAATGAGCAGTTCTTC. Its protein product is CASRGQGPYNEQFF.

The chain recombines TRBV6-5 with TRBJ1-3; unclear D gene. From germline, CDR1 is MNHEY and CDR2 SVGAGI. V lost 8 bases to trimming and J lost 2 bases, with 10 bases between them. CDR3 size: 13 residues. DNA of the CDR3: TGTGCCAGCCGGCCGAGTCCTGGAAACACCATATATTTT. Its translation is CASRPSPGNTIYF.

This chain joins TRBV7-2 and TRBJ2-7; 10 bases match TRBD2. The CDR3 totals 15 residues. Unmatched junction bases numbered 4, after V lost 5 bases and J lost 0 bases. Germline values: CDR1 SGHTA, CDR2 FQGNSA. Written as DNA, the CDR3 is TGTGCCAGCAGCCCAGGACTAGCGGACTCCTACGAGCAGTACTTC. Translation: CASSPGLADSYEQYF.

The genes are TRBV27 and TRBJ2-1; TRBD1 matches at 10 bases. The germline V gene has CDR1 MNHEY and CDR2 SMNVEV (reference sequence). V lost 4 bases to trimming and J lost 5 bases; unmatched junction nucleotides: 5. The CDR3 extends over 15 amino acids. The CDR3 DNA reads TGTGCCAGCAGTTCCGGGACAGGGGCACACAATGAGCAGTTCTTC. Residues: CASSSGTGAHNEQFF.

The chain recombines TRBV5-1 with TRBJ2-7, with D possibly called TRBD1 or TRBD2 (6 bases each). The germline V gene encodes CDR1 SGHRS and CDR2 YFSETQ. This CDR3 has 14 residues. Trimming pared 7 bases from V and 3 bases from J, leaving 17 bases between. The CDR3 region has the DNA TGCGCCAGCGGATACGAGGGGGGTATCTACGAGCAGTACTTC. This codes for CASGYEGGIYEQYF.

The chain recombines TRBV4-1 with TRBJ2-1; 8 bases align to TRBD1. Germline assignment: CDR1 MGHRA and CDR2 YSYEKL. The CDR3 loop spans 17 amino acids. V was clipped by 1 base and J by 2 bases; unmatched bases: 7. CDR3 region: CASSQVPDRGAYNEQFF. DNA of the CDR3: TGCGCCAGCAGCCAAGTTCCCGACAGGGGAGCCTACAATGAGCAGTTCTTC.

Comments on this clone: Other DNA sequences in the same sample also yield this CDR3. The chain couples TRBV4-1 to TRBJ2-1; 8 bases line up with TRBD2. V was clipped by 0 bases and J by 10 bases; unmatched bases: 8. CDR1 is MGHRA and CDR2 is YSYEKL in the germline V gene. CDR3 length: 15 residues. As DNA, the CDR3 is TGCGCCAGCAGCCAAGACAAACGGGAGGGCCGAGAGCAGTTCTTC. Its protein is CASSQDKREGREQFF.

The J gene is TRBJ1-1, the V gene TRBV2; no firm D call. CDR3 size: 13 residues. V dropped 3 bases and J dropped 4 bases, with 9 bases sitting between them. Germline V gene data show CDR1 as SNHLY and CDR2 as FYNNEI. The CDR3 DNA reads as TGTGCCAGCAGTGAGGGAGGAGGCACTGAAGCTTTCTTT. Protein: CASSEGGGTEAFF.

The chain employs TRBV19 and TRBJ2-2; 7 bases are a match to TRBD1. V shed 6 bases and J 0 bases; nucleotides not matched to a gene: 7. This CDR3 comprises 16 residues. Germline V lookup: CDR1 LNHDA, CDR2 SQIVND (reference sequence). CDR3 bases: TGTGCCAGTAGGGACGCGGACAGGTCGAACACCGGGGAGCTGTTTTTT. This translates into CASRDADRSNTGELFF.